The present T cell receptor beta chain was sequenced within a study of T-cell memory formation after mild COVID-19. One entry per CDR3 protein, called by TCRdb with MiXCR from the 5' RACE reads. The sample records about 180,000 distinct CDR3 sequences, under 20% being singletons. Whole-study results and caveats: Contracting CD4+ clones were located mainly in CM and EM, and CD8+ clones in EMRA.

This clonotype occurred a few times. Its target is unknown. This TCR was recovered from an adult woman who had mild COVID-19 (a few samples of this study predate the infection). Cell type and time point are not known. The sample was PBMCs or a T cell subset sorted from them (not recorded which).

As DNA, the CDR3 is TGTGCCAGCGCCCGAGAGGGGGGGGGCTACACTGAAGCTTTCTTT. It translates to CASAREGGGYTEAFF. This chain joins TRBV6-6 and TRBJ1-1, with a tentative D call TRBD1 (6 bases). Germline-derived CDR1 and CDR2 are MNHNY and SVGAGI (reference sequence). Trimming took off 8 bases at V and 3 bases at J, with 19 bases between the two ends. The CDR3 totals 15 residues.